Below, 14 T cell receptor beta chains from the same sample are listed, as sequenced in a study of read filtering for tumor transcriptome and immune sequencing. From 300 to 400 ng of RNA, a library with molecular barcoded alpha/delta and beta/gamma adaptors was made. TCRdb itself ran the reads through MiXCR, one entry per CDR3 protein. The sample lists roughly 38,000 distinct CDR3 sequences; approximately 15% were seen once. Sequencing was performed on a population of CD138-negative cells sorted from bone marrow. The receptors stem from a donor aged 40 or over with multiple myeloma.

Comments on this clonotype: This likely stems from a read error, as it lies one base from a far larger clone. The chain uses TRBV11-2 and TRBJ2-1, with D possibly TRBD2 on 6 matching bases. The germline V gene encodes CDR1 SGHAT and CDR2 FQNNGV. The CDR3 runs to 15 residues. The CDR3 DNA reads TGTGCCAGCAGCGAACACCTGGGGACTCCCAATGAGCAGCTCTTC. As protein: CASSEHLGTPNEQLF.

This clonotype has a count of ten or more. This chain joins TRBV10-3 and TRBJ2-7; 10 nucleotides line up with TRBD2. The germline V gene encodes CDR1 ENHRY and CDR2 SYGVKD. This CDR3 region has 17 residues. The V and J ends lost 0 bases and 0 bases, in that order; junction bases with no gene match: 5. CDR3 coding DNA: TGTGCCATCAGTGAGTCCCTAGCGGGAGAGAGCTCCTACGAGCAGTACTTC. This encodes CAISESLAGESSYEQYF.

This clonotype was seen repeatedly, ten times or more. The CDR3 is CASSLGSEQFF. The CDR3, as DNA: TGTGCCAGCAGTTTAGGGTCTGAGCAGTTCTTC. The rearrangement uses TRBV27 and TRBJ2-1; no clear D gene. V was clipped by 2 bases and J by 9 bases, with 5 bases between them. The CDR3 runs 11 residues. Germline CDR1 MNHEY, CDR2 SMNVEV (reference sequence).

There are many counts of this clonotype. The rearrangement links TRBV6-5 to TRBJ2-1, with D tentatively TRBD1 (6 bases). The CDR3 sequence is 15 residues long. Germline CDR1 reads MNHEY; CDR2 reads SVGAGI. Trimming removed 6 bases at V and 0 bases at J, with 12 bases between. The CDR3 loop is CASRAGTSSYNEQFF. The CDR3 nucleotides read TGTGCCAGCAGAGCCGGGACATCCTCCTACAATGAGCAGTTCTTC.

This clonotype was recorded at least ten times. The rearrangement uses TRBV11-3 and TRBJ1-1; unclear D gene. The V gene's germline CDR1 is SGHNT and CDR2 YENEEA. Trimming pared 2 bases from V and 7 bases from J, leaving 11 bases between. The CDR3 runs to 13 residues. The CDR3 DNA sequence: TGTGCCAGCAGCTTAAATGTACGGAATGAAGCTTTCTTT. Protein product: CASSLNVRNEAFF. Looking up the rest from reference TRBV11-3 and TRBJ1-1 gives the full variable domain: EAGVVQSPRYKIIEKKQPVAFWCNPISGHNTLYWYLQNLGQGPELLIRYENEEAVDDSQLPKDRFSAERLKGVDSTLKIQPAELGDSAVYLCASSLNVRNEAFFGQGTRLTVV.

A word on this clonotype: The CDR3 does not close with the conserved phenylalanine or tryptophan, likely indicating a read error. The chain uses TRBV5-1 and TRBJ2-3; a weak D match, TRBD2 (5 bases). CDR1 is SGHRS, CDR2 YFSETQ, per germline. This CDR3 has 15 residues. The CDR3 sequence is CASSPGEFSTDPQYL. CDR3 in DNA: TGCGCCAGCAGCCCCGGGGAGTTTAGCACAGATCCGCAGTATTTA.

At least ten counts were recorded for this clonotype. This chain uses TRBV6-5 with TRBJ1-1; 8 bases line up with TRBD1. The CDR3 is made up of 15 amino acids. Germline V gives CDR1 MNHEY, CDR2 SVGAGI. Trimming took 6 bases from V and 6 from J; bases not matched to a gene: 12. CDR3 region: CASSLRGQTVSEAFF. The CDR3 bases are TGTGCCAGCAGCCTCAGGGGGCAGACGGTTTCTGAAGCTTTCTTT.

With respect to this clonotype: The junction shows a germline mismatch at one end, possibly a read error. The chain employs TRBV12-3 or TRBV12-4 and TRBJ1-1; D gene ambiguous. The CDR3 is made up of 13 amino acids. CDR3 in DNA: TGTGCCAGCAGTTTAATGGGTGCTAGTGAAGCTCACTTT. Its protein is CASSLMGASEAHF.

This clonotype was counted many times. V usage is TRBV5-1 and J usage is TRBJ2-1, with 7 bases fitting TRBD2. The germline V gene encodes CDR1 SGHRS and CDR2 YFSETQ. There are 15 residues in the CDR3. With 2 bases clipped from V and 0 bases from J, the junction kept 2 bases outside the gene matches. This CDR3 is CASSLAGSSYNEQFF. CDR3 DNA sequence: TGCGCCAGCAGCTTAGCGGGATCCTCCTACAATGAGCAGTTCTTC.

The J gene is TRBJ2-2, the V gene TRBV3-1; the D gene is possibly TRBD1 (6 bases). In germline, CDR1 is LGHDT, CDR2 YNNKEL (reference sequence). The CDR3 covers 15 residues. The V gene lost 1 base and the J gene lost 7 bases, with 13 bases spanning the gap. DNA for the CDR3: TGTGCCAGCAGCCAAGGGGCAGGGGCAGGCGGGGAGCTGTTTTTT. Its protein is CASSQGAGAGGELFF.

This clonotype has a count of ten or more. J is TRBJ1-1 and V is TRBV2, with 7 bases identical to TRBD1. With V trimmed by 2 bases and J by 2 bases, 5 bases remained unmatched. This CDR3 is 15 amino acids long. Germline values: CDR1 SNHLY, CDR2 FYNNEI. Here the CDR3 reads CASSERSGGNTEAFF. The CDR3 nucleotides read TGTGCCAGCAGTGAAAGATCAGGGGGAAACACTGAAGCTTTCTTT.

This clonotype was detected many times. V is TRBV20-1 and J is TRBJ1-5, with TRBD1 matching 8 bases. Per the germline V gene, CDR1 is DFQATT and CDR2 is SNEGSKA (reference sequence). The CDR3 is 15 amino acids. J gave up 5 bases and V 2 bases, and 8 bases lay outside the gene matches. CDR3: CSARLQGARHQPQHF. CDR3 DNA: TGCAGTGCTAGACTTCAGGGGGCTAGGCATCAGCCCCAGCATTTT.

This clonotype was recorded many times. V gene TRBV20-1 combines with J gene TRBJ1-2; 8 bases match TRBD1. With V trimmed by 5 bases and J by 7 bases, 15 bases remained unmatched. Germline V gene data show CDR1 as DFQATT and CDR2 as SNEGSKA (reference sequence). CDR3 size: 15 residues. The CDR3 is CSAEKPPGQASGYTF. The CDR3 DNA sequence: TGCAGTGCTGAAAAACCCCCGGGACAGGCATCTGGCTACACCTTC.

This rearrangement joins TRBV24-1 to TRBJ1-2, with D perhaps TRBD1 (6 bases). The V end was cut by 7 bases, the J end by 9 bases, with 17 bases between. Germline V gene sequence: CDR1 KGHDR, CDR2 SFDVKD. The CDR3 sequence is 13 residues long. The CDR3 reads CATSPGQSRSYTF. In nucleotides, the CDR3 is TGTGCCACCAGCCCTGGACAGTCGAGGAGCTACACCTTC.